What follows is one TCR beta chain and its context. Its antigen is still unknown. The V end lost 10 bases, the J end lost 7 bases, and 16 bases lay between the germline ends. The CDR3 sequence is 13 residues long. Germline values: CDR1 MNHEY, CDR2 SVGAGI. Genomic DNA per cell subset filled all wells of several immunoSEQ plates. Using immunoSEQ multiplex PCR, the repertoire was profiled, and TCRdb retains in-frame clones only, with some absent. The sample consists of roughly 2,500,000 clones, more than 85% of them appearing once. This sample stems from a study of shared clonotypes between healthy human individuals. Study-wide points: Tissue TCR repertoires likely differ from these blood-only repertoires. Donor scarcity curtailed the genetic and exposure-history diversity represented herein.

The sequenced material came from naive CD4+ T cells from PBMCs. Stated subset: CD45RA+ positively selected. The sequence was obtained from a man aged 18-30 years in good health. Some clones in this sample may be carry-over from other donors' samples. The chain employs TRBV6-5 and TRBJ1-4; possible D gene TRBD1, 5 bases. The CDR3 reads CATCGGGTEKLFF. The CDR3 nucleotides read TGTGCCACTTGCGGGGGGGGAACTGAAAAACTGTTTTTT.